This T cell receptor beta chain was captured in a study of T-cell memory formation after mild COVID-19. Study outcomes and limitations: Memory cells collected pre-infection included some clones that later responded, suggesting cross-reactive memory joined.

Via MiXCR, TCRdb re-called the 5' RACE reads, giving one row per CDR3 protein. The sample yields about 130,000 distinct CDR3 sequences, around 6.3% seen once. In this sample, this clonotype turned up a few times. Its antigen remains unidentified. Sequencing was carried out using PBMCs or a T cell subset sorted from them (not recorded which). The TCR sequence derives from an adult woman who had mild COVID-19 (a few samples of this study predate the infection). Cell type and time point are not known.

Here the CDR3 reads CASSLSRLSYEQYF. The CDR3, as DNA: TGTGCCAGCAGCTTAAGCCGCCTTTCCTACGAGCAGTACTTC. The rearrangement links TRBV7-2 to TRBJ2-7, with D hard to call. Germline lookup yields CDR1 SGHTA and CDR2 FQGNSA. The CDR3 is 14 residues long. V was trimmed by 2 bases and J by 1 base, leaving 9 bases between them.